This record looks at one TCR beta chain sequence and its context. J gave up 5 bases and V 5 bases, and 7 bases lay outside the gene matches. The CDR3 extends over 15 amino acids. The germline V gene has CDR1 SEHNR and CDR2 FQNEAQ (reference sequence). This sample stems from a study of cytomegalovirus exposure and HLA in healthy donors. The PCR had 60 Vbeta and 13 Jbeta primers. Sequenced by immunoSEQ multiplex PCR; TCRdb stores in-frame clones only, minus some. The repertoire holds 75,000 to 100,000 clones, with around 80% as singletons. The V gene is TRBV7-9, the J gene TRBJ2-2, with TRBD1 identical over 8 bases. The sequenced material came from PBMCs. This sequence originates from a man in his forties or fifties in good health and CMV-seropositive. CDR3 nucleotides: TGTGCCAGCAGCAGACAGGGGTCGGGGACCGGGGAGCTGTTTTTT. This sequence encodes CASSRQGSGTGELFF.